Presented here are 9 T cell receptor beta chains from one specimen sequenced in a study of cytomegalovirus exposure and HLA in healthy donors. Only in-frame clones appear in the TCRdb table, and some are missing; sequencing was by immunoSEQ multiplex PCR. The sample has about 79,000 clones, roughly 93% seen once. Specimen: PBMCs. These receptors were collected from a woman aged 25-40 years in good health and CMV-seronegative.

V usage is TRBV27 and J usage is TRBJ1-2; 10 nucleotides line up with TRBD1. Germline V gene sequence: CDR1 MNHEY, CDR2 SMNVEV (reference sequence). V lost 3 bases, J lost 4 bases, and 8 bases stayed unmatched. The CDR3 is 16 amino acids. The CDR3 DNA sequence: TGTGCCAGCAGTTTGCTCGGACAGGGGGAAGTCTATGGCTACACCTTC. As protein: CASSLLGQGEVYGYTF.

The table lists this clone with a few counts. The rearrangement uses TRBV18 and TRBJ2-7; D remains ambiguous. V shed 3 bases and J shed 2 bases, with 11 bases lying between them. Looked up from germline, CDR1 is KGHSH and CDR2 is LQKENI. There are 14 residues in the CDR3. The CDR3 here is CASSPNLQTYEQYF. CDR3 nucleotides: TGTGCCAGCTCACCCAATCTTCAGACCTACGAGCAGTACTTC.

The CDR3 reads CASSRDARQPYEQYF. The CDR3 bases are TGTGCCAGCAGCCGCGATGCTCGACAGCCCTACGAGCAGTACTTC. The genes are TRBV4-2 and TRBJ2-7; tentative D call: TRBD1 (5 bases). Germline CDR1 reads LGHNA; CDR2 reads YNFKEQ. The CDR3 loop spans 15 amino acids. V lost 4 bases and J 2 bases, leaving 15 bases between the germline ends.

This chain links TRBV28 with TRBJ2-1, with a weak D call TRBD2 (6 bases). Deletions cut 7 bases from V and 4 bases from J, with 20 bases between. This CDR3 is 16 amino acids long. Germline loops: CDR1 MDHEN, CDR2 SYDVKM. CDR3 nucleotide sequence: TGTGCCAGCAAACCCCTAGGAGGGAGGATTTACAATGAGCAGTTCTTC. Translation: CASKPLGGRIYNEQFF.

This chain uses TRBV7-9 with TRBJ2-7, with TRBD1 as a possible D gene (6 bases). This CDR3 comprises 16 residues. CDR1 is SEHNR, CDR2 FQNEAQ, per germline (reference sequence). Between the trimmed V and J ends, which lost 1 base and 0 bases, there was a span of 13 bases. CDR3 sequence reads: CASSLDSGAISYEQYF. In DNA form, the CDR3 reads TGTGCCAGCAGCTTAGATTCAGGGGCGATCTCCTACGAGCAGTACTTC.

Remarks on this clone: Other nucleotide sequences from this sample produce the same CDR3. The chain has TRBV9 and TRBJ2-1; TRBD2 might be the D (5 bases). Trimming left V 0 bases short and J 1 base short, with 5 bases between. The germline gives CDR1 SGDLS, CDR2 YYNGEE. The CDR3 is 14 residues long. CDR3 coding DNA: TGTGCCAGCAGCGTAGGAGGGTCCTACAATGAGCAGTTCTTC. Its translation: CASSVGGSYNEQFF.

This clone appeared a few times. V and J are TRBV6-1 and TRBJ2-2; 10 nucleotides align to TRBD2. The CDR3 covers 16 residues. Germline values: CDR1 MNHNS, CDR2 SASEGT. The J segment lost 7 bases and the V segment lost 3 bases, leaving 8 bases of the junction unmatched. The CDR3 coding sequence is TGTGCCAGCAGTGAGAGAAGCGGGGGGGCGATCGGGGAGCTGTTTTTT. It yields the protein CASSERSGGAIGELFF.

The chain is built from TRBV5-1 and TRBJ2-7; 7 positions match TRBD1. Germline-derived CDR1 and CDR2 are SGHRS and YFSETQ. This CDR3 spans 13 amino acids. V lost 7 bases to trimming and J lost 2 bases; unmatched junction nucleotides: 6. The CDR3 spells CASAGDSPYEQYF. The CDR3 nucleotides are TGCGCCAGCGCTGGGGACAGCCCCTACGAGCAGTACTTC.

This clone was found once. V gene TRBV5-4 combines with J gene TRBJ1-6; no firm D call. CDR1 is SGHNT and CDR2 is YYREEE in the germline V gene (reference sequence). The CDR3 is 15 residues long. V dropped 4 bases and J dropped 8 bases, with 16 bases sitting between them. The chain's CDR3 is CASSHRGLGDSPLHF. DNA of the CDR3: TGTGCCAGCAGCCATCGAGGGCTTGGGGATTCACCCCTCCACTTT. Together with reference TRBV5-4 and TRBJ1-6, the CDR3 gives the full variable domain: ETGVTQSPTHLIKTRGQQVTLRCSSQSGHNTVSWYQQALGQGPQFIFQYYREEENGRGNFPPRFSGLQFPNYSSELNVNALELDDSALYLCASSHRGLGDSPLHFGNGTRLTVT.